Sequencing of this T cell receptor beta chain was carried out in a study of T cells in Graves' hyperthyroidism and ophthalmopathy. About this clonotype: Antigen unknown.

Newly diagnosed hyperthyroidism patients aged 18 to 65 years had disease lasting under 2 months. Together with thyroid ultrasound, orbital computed tomography, serum thyroxine and TRAb, clinical symptoms were used for diagnoses. Extraction of PBMCs used more than 8.5 ml of fresh peripheral blood. Germline trimming cut 3 bases from V and 4 bases from J; bases unmatched to any gene: 7. Germline CDR1 and CDR2: SGDLS and YYNGEE. This CDR3 has 15 residues. Study-wide results and limits: A 13 V-J model separated ophthalmopathy from stable hyperthyroidism.

The TCR beta CDR3 regions underwent amplification using RNA transcripts as the source. A first-round RT-PCR of the TCR CDR3 used the HTBI primer set. TCRdb analysed the multiplex PCR reads with MiXCR anew, one entry per CDR3 protein. The sample lists 370,000 or so distinct CDR3 sequences, about 13% occurring once. This TCR was sampled from a man younger than 40 with Graves' hyperthyroidism that later progressed to Graves' ophthalmopathy. The chain joins TRBV9 to TRBJ2-1; 7 bases fit TRBD2. Sample: blood. CDR3 amino acids: CASSDRGDAYNEQFF. CDR3 in DNA: TGTGCCAGCAGCGATCGGGGGGACGCGTACAATGAGCAGTTCTTC.